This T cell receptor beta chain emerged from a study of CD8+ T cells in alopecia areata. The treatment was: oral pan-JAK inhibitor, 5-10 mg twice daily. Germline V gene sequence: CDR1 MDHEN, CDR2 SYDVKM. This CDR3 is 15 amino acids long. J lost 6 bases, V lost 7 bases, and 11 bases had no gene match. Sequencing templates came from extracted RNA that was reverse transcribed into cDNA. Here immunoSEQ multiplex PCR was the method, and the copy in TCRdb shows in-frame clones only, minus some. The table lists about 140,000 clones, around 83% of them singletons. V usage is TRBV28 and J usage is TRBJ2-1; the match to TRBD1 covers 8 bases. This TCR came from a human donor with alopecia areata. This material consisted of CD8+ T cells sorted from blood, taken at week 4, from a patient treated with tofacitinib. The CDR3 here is CASTKTGESTNEQFF. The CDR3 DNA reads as TGTGCCAGCACCAAGACAGGGGAGTCGACCAATGAGCAGTTCTTC.